The clone carrying this T cell receptor beta chain occurred once. Its target is unknown. This PCR relied on a set of 60 Vbeta primers and 13 Jbeta primers. Profiling relied on immunoSEQ multiplex PCR, and the TCRdb table lists in-frame clones only, not all of them. This sample yields about 140,000 clones, of which 65% to 85% are seen a single time; around 2.5% belongs to the top ten. Germline lookup yields CDR1 SNHLY and CDR2 FYNNEI. J lost 1 base, V lost 7 bases, and 29 bases had no gene match. The CDR3 extends over 22 amino acids. This specimen comes from a study of cytomegalovirus exposure and HLA in healthy donors. The study, taken as a whole, reports: Roughly uniform sequencing depth across donors was assumed, possibly incorrectly. It was reportedly the case that the classifier diagnosed cytomegalovirus status with high specificity and sensitivity.

This TCR derives from a man in his fifties or sixties in good health and CMV-seronegative. V gene TRBV2 combines with J gene TRBJ2-3; 7 bases align to TRBD2. The source material was PBMCs. The CDR3 nucleotides are TGTGCCAGCACCTCAGTGGTACGCGGGAGCGCCAGGCGGGGGATCCGCACAGATACGCAGTATTTT. This gives the protein CASTSVVRGSARRGIRTDTQYF.